Presented here are 9 T cell receptor beta chains from one specimen sequenced in a study of spatial heterogeneity in lung cancer. General study results and limits: Tracking of tumor mutation counts was seen in expanded intratumoral alpha and beta TCR counts.

No cognate antigen is known for these TCRs. TCRdb re-derived calls from the 5' RACE reads in MiXCR, one entry per CDR3 protein. The sample has about 10,000 distinct CDR3 sequences, over 6% seen once. Time point of the sample: sample taken at primary tumor resection. Here the sequenced sample was lung tumor tissue, taken at surgery. The receptors here all came from a male donor with early-stage non-small cell lung cancer.

The table lists this clonotype with many counts. This beta chain is an unintended read in a library built for alpha chains; its size means little. This chain uses TRBV25-1 with TRBJ2-1; 8 bases are shared with TRBD1. This CDR3 has 13 residues. V gave up 6 bases and J gave up 2 bases; unmatched junction bases: 0. CDR1 is MGHDK, CDR2 SYGVNS, per germline. The DNA for the CDR3 is TGTGCCAGCAGGGACAGGGCCTACAATGAGCAGTTCTTC. The encoded protein is CASRDRAYNEQFF.

At least ten counts were recorded for this clonotype. This beta chain represents an off-target read in a library built for alpha chains; its size is of limited meaning. The chain combines TRBV10-3 with TRBJ1-1, with 7 bases that match TRBD1. V trimming: 5 bases; J trimming: 3 bases; junction bases outside the gene matches: 12. The CDR3 covers 16 residues. From germline, CDR1 is ENHRY and CDR2 SYGVKD. CDR3: CAISSRDGTEDTEAFF. CDR3 bases: TGTGCCATCAGTAGCAGGGATGGGACAGAAGACACTGAAGCTTTCTTT.

Ten or more counts support this clonotype. For a library built for alpha chains, this beta chain is a stray read; little rests on its size. The chain joins TRBV20-1 to TRBJ2-3; D uncertain. CDR1 and CDR2 (germline): DFQATT, SNEGSKA (reference sequence). This CDR3 contains 13 residues. Trimming shortened V by 5 bases and J by 5 bases, and 14 bases separated the two germline ends. CDR3 amino acids: CSASISWGDTQYF. CDR3 in DNA: TGCAGTGCTTCGATTAGCTGGGGAGATACGCAGTATTTT.

This clonotype occurred many times. This beta chain is off target for a library built for alpha chains, so its abundance means little. The chain recombines TRBV5-1 with TRBJ2-2; 8 nucleotides agree with TRBD1. The germline CDR1 and CDR2 sequences are SGHRS and YFSETQ. V gave up 0 bases and J gave up 4 bases; unmatched junction bases: 2. This CDR3 contains 15 residues. The CDR3 nucleotides read TGCGCCAGCAGCTTGGTGCAGGGGGCCACCGGGGAGCTGTTTTTT. Its protein is CASSLVQGATGELFF.

At least ten counts were recorded for this clonotype. In a library made to pick up alpha chains, this beta chain is a stray read with a size that means little. The chain carries TRBV30 and TRBJ1-3; 7 bases fit TRBD1. The germline V gene encodes CDR1 GTSNPN and CDR2 SVGIG (reference sequence). The CDR3 length is 15 residues. J lost 0 bases, V lost 3 bases, and 5 bases had no gene match. In DNA, the CDR3 is TGTGCCTGGAGCCGGGACAGTGGCTCTGGAAACACCATATATTTT. Protein: CAWSRDSGSGNTIYF.

This clonotype was observed many times. A library made for alpha chains picked up this beta chain off target, so its size means little. Here the CDR3 reads CASTLTTSPNTGELFF. DNA for the CDR3: TGCGCCAGCACCTTAACAACTAGCCCGAACACCGGGGAGCTGTTTTTT. The V and J genes are TRBV5-1 and TRBJ2-2, with D possibly matching TRBD2 (6 bases). V lost 6 bases and J 0 bases, leaving 15 bases between the germline ends. The CDR3 spans 16 residues. Germline-derived CDR1 and CDR2 are SGHRS and YFSETQ.

This clonotype was observed at least ten times. As an off-target read in a library built for alpha chains, this beta chain has a frequency of little significance. CDR3 bases: TGTGCCAGCAGGCACAGCTCCTACGAGCAGTACTTC. It codes for CASRHSSYEQYF. J is TRBJ2-7 and V is TRBV27, with D unclear. Between the trimmed V and J ends, which lost 6 bases and 0 bases, there was a span of 6 bases. CDR1 and CDR2 (germline): MNHEY, SMNVEV (reference sequence). This CDR3 has 12 amino acids.

This clonotype was counted many times. Being off target in a library aimed at alpha chains, this beta chain has a size of little meaning. V usage is TRBV5-4 and J usage is TRBJ2-2; D uncertain. CDR1 and CDR2 from the germline V gene are SGHNT and YYREEE (reference sequence). CDR3 length: 12 residues. Trimming left V 5 bases short and J 2 bases short, with 4 bases between. CDR3: CASSRNTGELFF. As DNA, the CDR3 is TGTGCCAGCAGTCGTAACACCGGGGAGCTGTTTTTT.

This clonotype has at least ten counts. This beta chain is an off-target read within a library intended for alpha chains, so its frequency means little. The V call is TRBV7-2, the J call TRBJ1-6; TRBD1 matches 9 bases. The CDR3 loop spans 15 amino acids. CDR1 is SGHTA and CDR2 is FQGNSA in the germline V gene. V shed 5 bases, J shed 6 bases, and the junction held 5 bases outside the gene matches. DNA of the CDR3: TGTGCCAGCAGCCAACAGACAGGGGGTAATTCACCCCTCCACTTT. It yields the protein CASSQQTGGNSPLHF.